A selection of T cell receptor beta chains follows, all from one sample in a study of T-cell reconstitution after alpha-beta-depleted transplantation in children. TCRdb re-called the PCR reads through MiXCR, storing one row per CDR3 protein. The sample consists of about 440,000 distinct CDR3 sequences, 43% of them appearing once. The input for sequencing was PBMCs, taken before TCRalphabeta/CD19-depleted stem cell transplant. The receptors originated from a girl aged 2 to 10 with aplastic anemia, due to receive a stem cell transplant. Each CDR3 is given with its conserved first and last residue. D genes are given only for firm matches. Only part of the rows carry a size: once, few, many, or a class if the clone is expanded.

CDR3 protein | CDR3 DNA | clone size | V gene | D gene | J gene
CASSFPQHF | TGTGCCAGCAGTTTTCCCCAGCATTTT | - | TRBV28 | - | TRBJ1-5
CASRQTSPDTQYF | TGCGCCAGCAGACAGACTAGCCCAGATACGCAGTATTTT | many | TRBV5-1 | TRBD2 | TRBJ2-3
CSVEGTGTSSDNEQFF | TGCAGCGTTGAAGGAACCGGGACTAGCTCAGACAATGAGCAGTTCTTC | many | TRBV29-1 | TRBD2 | TRBJ2-1
CSARDRLGQETQYF | TGCAGTGCTAGAGATCGTCTGGGGCAAGAGACCCAGTACTTC | - | TRBV20-1 | - | TRBJ2-5
CSATSGQSDTQYF | TGCAGTGCTACCTCGGGACAGTCCGATACGCAGTATTTT | many | TRBV20-1 | TRBD1 | TRBJ2-3
CASSSRPGGEKLFF | TGCGCCAGCAGCTCGCGCCCCGGAGGTGAAAAACTGTTTTTT | - | TRBV5-1 | - | TRBJ1-4
CASIDGGHNEQFF | TGTGCCAGCATCGATGGGGGGCACAATGAGCAGTTCTTC | - | TRBV7-9 | - | TRBJ2-1
CSARVGAAYNEQFF | TGCAGTGCTAGAGTGGGGGCGGCTTACAATGAGCAGTTCTTC | many | TRBV20-1 | - | TRBJ2-1
CASSLEPTGRDTQYF | TGTGCCAGCAGTCTCGAGCCCACAGGGAGAGATACGCAGTATTTT | - | TRBV28 | - | TRBJ2-3
CSVAPAGANTEAFF | TGCAGCGTTGCCCCTGCAGGGGCCAACACTGAAGCTTTCTTT | - | TRBV29-1 | - | TRBJ1-1
CASSPTIGVQETQYF | TGTGCCAGCTCACCCACTATTGGGGTTCAAGAGACCCAGTACTTC | few | TRBV18 | - | TRBJ2-5
CASSDRDRRTYEQYF | TGTGCCAGCAGTGACCGGGACAGGAGGACCTACGAGCAGTACTTC | - | TRBV12-3/TRBV12-4 | TRBD1 | TRBJ2-7
CASSPSRGGSSYNEQFF | TGTGCCAGCAGCCCATCCCGGGGGGGAAGCTCCTACAATGAGCAGTTCTTC | - | TRBV4-2 | TRBD2 | TRBJ2-1
CASSVHIAGGRDTQYF | TGTGCCAGCAGTGTACATATAGCGGGAGGTAGAGATACGCAGTATTTT | many | TRBV28 | TRBD2 | TRBJ2-3
CASSPGLKVTSGYNEQFF | TGCGCCAGCAGTCCAGGGCTAAAAGTAACTAGCGGGTACAATGAGCAGTTCTTC | many | TRBV5-1 | TRBD2 | TRBJ2-1
CASSFLLQSNYGYTF | TGTGCCAGCAGTTTCTTATTACAGTCTAACTATGGCTACACCTTC | many | TRBV12-3/TRBV12-4 | - | TRBJ1-2